One and the same sample provided the 23 T cell receptor beta chains below, sequenced in a study of shared clonotypes between healthy human individuals. Terminally differentiated effector memory CD45RA+ cells were excluded from the naive CD8 cells, which were CD45RO-negative and positively selected for CCR7. Measured with immunoSEQ multiplex PCR; TCRdb has only the in-frame clones, and not every one. Here the sample spans about 2.1 million clones, 85% to 95% being singletons. The specimen sequenced was naive CD8+ T cells from PBMCs. The receptors stem from a man aged 18 to 29 in good health. Some clones in this sample may be carry-over from other donors' samples.

V and J are TRBV9 and TRBJ2-7; tentative D call: TRBD1 (5 bases). Trimming took 3 bases from V and 0 from J, leaving 16 bases between them. Germline lookup yields CDR1 SGDLS and CDR2 YYNGEE. The CDR3 is 16 residues long. CDR3 region: CASSAQSTALSYEQYF. The CDR3 bases are TGTGCCAGCAGCGCCCAATCGACAGCGCTCTCCTACGAGCAGTACTTC.

The V gene is TRBV10-3, the J gene TRBJ2-7; D perhaps matches TRBD2 (5 bases). V was cut by 8 bases and J by 5 bases, with 16 bases left in between. The CDR3 runs to 13 residues. Germline values: CDR1 ENHRY, CDR2 SYGVKD. CDR3 bases: TGTGCCATCCATCCGGGTACGGGGAACGAGCAGTACTTC. This encodes CAIHPGTGNEQYF.

Notes on this clone: Other DNA sequences within the sample encode an identical CDR3. This chain links TRBV5-1 with TRBJ2-7; a weak D match, TRBD1 (6 bases). In germline, CDR1 is SGHRS, CDR2 YFSETQ. This CDR3 contains 14 residues. V was cut by 0 bases and J by 4 bases, with 11 bases left in between. CDR3 protein: CASSLEGTSYEQYF. DNA of the CDR3: TGCGCCAGCAGCTTGGAAGGGACATCGTACGAGCAGTACTTC.

The chain uses TRBV11-2 and TRBJ2-2; maybe TRBD2 (5 bases). Germline loops: CDR1 SGHAT, CDR2 FQNNGV. This CDR3 has 17 amino acids. Trimming left V 4 bases short and J 0 bases short, with 15 bases between. CDR3 in DNA: TGTGCCAGCAGCTCCAGGCAGGAGGTCGCGAACACCGGGGAGCTGTTTTTT. Protein product: CASSSRQEVANTGELFF.

The chain combines TRBV9 with TRBJ2-1; 7 bases are a match to TRBD1. V was pared by 3 bases and J by 0 bases, with 12 bases of the junction left unmatched. Germline loops: CDR1 SGDLS, CDR2 YYNGEE. The CDR3 spans 18 residues. The CDR3 reads CASSAYRTGVASYNEQFF. The CDR3 DNA reads TGTGCCAGCAGCGCTTACCGGACAGGCGTTGCCTCCTACAATGAGCAGTTCTTC.

This chain connects TRBV6-1 to TRBJ2-3, with D possibly being TRBD1 or TRBD2 (5 bases each). The CDR3 is 16 residues long. In germline, CDR1 is MNHNS, CDR2 SASEGT. The V gene lost 5 bases and the J gene lost 1 base, with 16 bases spanning the gap. The CDR3 nucleotides read TGTGCCAGCAGTAAAGAGGGACCTGCCCGCACAGATACGCAGTATTTT. This encodes CASSKEGPARTDTQYF.

Only one count was recorded for this clone. The chain links TRBV5-5 to TRBJ1-1; D remains unclear. Deletions cut 0 bases from V and 12 bases from J, with 6 bases between. Germline CDR1 and CDR2: SGHKS and YYEKEE (reference sequence). The CDR3 length is 10 residues. The CDR3 DNA is TGTGCCAGCAGCTTGGGGTTGACTTTCTTT. Its translation is CASSLGLTFF. Looking up the rest from reference TRBV5-5 and TRBJ1-1 gives the full variable domain: DAGVTQSPTHLIKTRGQQVTLRCSPISGHKSVSWYQQVLGQGPQFIFQYYEKEERGRGNFPDRFSARQFPNYSSELNVNALLLGDSALYLCASSLGLTFFGQGTRLTVV.

The rearrangement uses TRBV5-4 and TRBJ2-1, with 7 bases matching TRBD2. With V trimmed by 4 bases and J by 0 bases, 7 bases remained unmatched. Per germline, CDR1 SGHNT and CDR2 YYREEE (reference sequence). The CDR3 is 16 amino acids. The CDR3 is CASSLGRESSYNEQFF. The CDR3 DNA reads TGTGCCAGCAGCCTTGGGAGGGAGAGCTCCTACAATGAGCAGTTCTTC.

The CDR3 sequence is CASSPSTEPTYEQYF. CDR3 nucleotides: TGTGCCAGCAGCCCTTCGACAGAGCCTACCTACGAGCAGTACTTC. J is TRBJ2-7 and V is TRBV28; TRBD1 might be the D (5 bases). Germline lookup yields CDR1 MDHEN and CDR2 SYDVKM. V dropped 6 bases and J dropped 2 bases, with 17 bases sitting between them. CDR3 size: 15 residues.

The chain joins TRBV4-3 to TRBJ2-5; 10 bases are shared with TRBD2. There are 19 residues in the CDR3. Trimming removed 2 bases from V and 5 bases from J; junction bases left unmatched: 17. CDR1 LGHNA and CDR2 YSLEER come from the germline V gene. CDR3 amino acids: CASSQFLPPLAGGVETQYF. The CDR3 DNA is TGCGCCAGCAGCCAATTCCTCCCTCCGTTAGCGGGAGGTGTTGAGACCCAGTACTTC.

The V gene is TRBV6-6, the J gene TRBJ1-2; a possible D gene is TRBD1 (5 bases). Between the trimmed V and J ends, which lost 6 bases and 4 bases, there was a span of 15 bases. The CDR3 has 14 residues. Germline V gene data show CDR1 as MNHNY and CDR2 as SVGAGI (reference sequence). CDR3 amino acids: CASSSTSRGYGYTF. The CDR3 DNA sequence: TGTGCCAGCAGCTCTACTTCGAGGGGCTATGGCTACACCTTC.

The gene calls are TRBV15 and TRBJ2-1; perhaps TRBD2 as D (5 bases). The CDR3 has 15 residues. V was trimmed by 5 bases and J by 1 base, leaving 12 bases between them. Germline CDR1 and CDR2: LNHNV and YYDKDF (reference sequence). The CDR3, as DNA: TGTGCCACCAGCTGGACCGGGAATTCCTACAATGAGCAGTTCTTC. Its protein is CATSWTGNSYNEQFF.

This chain joins TRBV6-6 and TRBJ2-1; 7 bases map to TRBD2. Losses at the gene ends were 0 bases for V and 5 bases for J; bases not matched to a gene: 1. The germline V gene encodes CDR1 MNHNY and CDR2 SVGAGI (reference sequence). The CDR3 is 14 amino acids. The CDR3 sequence is CASSYSLADNEQFF. The CDR3 DNA reads as TGTGCCAGCAGTTACTCGCTAGCGGACAATGAGCAGTTCTTC.

V is TRBV29-1 and J is TRBJ2-5; perhaps TRBD2 as D (6 bases). CDR3 size: 14 residues. The V and J ends lost 3 bases and 3 bases respectively, with 14 bases between them. Per the germline V gene, CDR1 is SQVTM and CDR2 is ANQGSEA. The chain's CDR3 is CSVDGAPGEETQYF. CDR3 in DNA: TGCAGCGTTGATGGGGCGCCGGGGGAAGAGACCCAGTACTTC.

The rearrangement joins TRBV5-6 to TRBJ2-7; unclear D gene. The V end lost 4 bases, the J end lost 1 base, and 9 bases lay between the germline ends. The CDR3 loop spans 13 amino acids. Germline loops: CDR1 SGHDT, CDR2 YYEEEE. The DNA for the CDR3 is TGTGCCAGCAGCCCGCAGATTTCCTACGAGCAGTACTTC. Protein product: CASSPQISYEQYF.

The genes are TRBV6-6 and TRBJ1-2, with TRBD1 matching 9 bases. The germline V gene has CDR1 MNHNY and CDR2 SVGAGI (reference sequence). Trimming removed 5 bases from V and 4 bases from J; junction bases left unmatched: 8. The CDR3 is made up of 15 amino acids. CDR3 amino acids: CASSLTGTGSYGYTF. As DNA, the CDR3 is TGTGCCAGCAGTCTAACCGGGACAGGGTCCTATGGCTACACCTTC.

The chain joins TRBV28 to TRBJ1-5; weak D call: TRBD1 (6 bases). The CDR3 totals 17 residues. The V end was cut by 2 bases, the J end by 2 bases, with 16 bases between. Germline V gives CDR1 MDHEN, CDR2 SYDVKM. CDR3 sequence reads: CASSLTPQGFGNQPQHF. DNA of the CDR3: TGTGCCAGCAGTTTAACGCCCCAGGGGTTTGGCAATCAGCCCCAGCATTTT.

This clone appeared a single time. Different DNA sequences within this sample yield the same CDR3. CDR3 DNA sequence: TGTGCCAGCAGCTTAGTACAGGTATCCTACGAGCAGTACTTC. Residues: CASSLVQVSYEQYF. The chain couples TRBV11-2 to TRBJ2-7, with D perhaps TRBD1 (5 bases). Trimming removed 1 base at V and 1 base at J, with 8 bases between. Germline loops: CDR1 SGHAT, CDR2 FQNNGV. The CDR3 is made up of 14 amino acids.

A remark on this clone: Other DNA sequences in the same sample also yield this CDR3. V and J are TRBV7-9 and TRBJ2-1; 9 bases map to TRBD2. The CDR3 has 13 amino acids. After removal of 7 bases from V and 5 bases from J, the junction contained 3 bases not matched to a gene. Per germline, CDR1 SEHNR and CDR2 FQNEAQ (reference sequence). The CDR3 spells CASKLAGNNEQFF. CDR3 DNA: TGTGCCAGCAAGCTAGCGGGGAACAATGAGCAGTTCTTC.

A word on this clone: Mismatch with germline at one junction end may stem from a read error. The chain's CDR3 is CASSPGGRTLF. The CDR3 DNA reads TGTGCCAGCAGCCCGGGAGGACGGACACTTTTC. The rearrangement joins TRBV13 to TRBJ1-2; D might be TRBD1 (5 bases). Germline V gives CDR1 PRHDT, CDR2 FYEKMQ (reference sequence). The CDR3 is 11 residues long.

This chain connects TRBV7-8 to TRBJ2-3; 13 positions agree with TRBD2. V lost 5 bases to trimming and J lost 2 bases; unmatched junction nucleotides: 16. The CDR3 contains 20 residues. CDR1 and CDR2 from the germline V gene are SGHVS and FQNEAQ. The CDR3 reads CASSPTTSGRPENSTDTQYF. CDR3 sequence (DNA): TGTGCCAGCAGCCCAACGACTAGCGGGAGGCCTGAAAATTCCACAGATACGCAGTATTTT. Full variable domain (rest looked up from reference TRBV7-8 and TRBJ2-3): GAGVSQSPRYKVAKRGQDVALRCDPISGHVSLFWYQQALGQGPEFLTYFQNEAQLDKSGLPSDRFFAERPEGSVSTLKIQRTQQEDSAVYLCASSPTTSGRPENSTDTQYFGPGTRLTVL.

The V and J genes are TRBV10-3 and TRBJ2-7; D not certain. The CDR3 sequence is 13 residues long. Trimming left V 3 bases short and J 5 bases short, with 11 bases between. Per germline, CDR1 ENHRY and CDR2 SYGVKD. CDR3 DNA: TGTGCCATCAGTGATAGGGCTGTCCACGAGCAGTACTTC. This gives the protein CAISDRAVHEQYF.

The chain combines TRBV19 with TRBJ2-7; TRBD2 agrees at 9 bases. Trimming took 8 bases from V and 7 from J; bases not matched to a gene: 15. Germline V gives CDR1 LNHDA, CDR2 SQIVND (reference sequence). CDR3 length: 15 residues. CDR3: CASSVSGRPTREQYF. The CDR3 nucleotides are TGTGCCAGTTCCGTTAGCGGGAGACCTACTAGAGAGCAGTACTTC.